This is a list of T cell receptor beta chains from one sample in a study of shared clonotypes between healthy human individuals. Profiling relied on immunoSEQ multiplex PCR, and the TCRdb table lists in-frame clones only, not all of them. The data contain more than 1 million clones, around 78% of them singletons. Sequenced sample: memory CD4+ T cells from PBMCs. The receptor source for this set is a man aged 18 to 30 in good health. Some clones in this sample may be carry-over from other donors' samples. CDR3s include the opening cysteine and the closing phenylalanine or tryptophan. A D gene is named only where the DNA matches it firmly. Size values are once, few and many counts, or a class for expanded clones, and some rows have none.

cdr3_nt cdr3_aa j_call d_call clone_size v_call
TGTGCCAGCAGCCCCCTGTGGGCGGAGGGGAGCTACAATGAGCAGTTCTTC CASSPLWAEGSYNEQFF TRBJ2-1 - - TRBV14
TGTGCCAGCCGGGGACAGGGGGCCTGGGAGACCCAGTACTTC CASRGQGAWETQYF TRBJ2-5 TRBD1 - TRBV6-1
TGTGCCATCAGCCGGCCCTTTGAGAGGGAAGATGGCTACACCTTC CAISRPFEREDGYTF TRBJ1-2 - - TRBV10-3
TGTGCCAGCAGTGGACTAGCGGGAGGATCAGATACGCAGTATTTT CASSGLAGGSDTQYF TRBJ2-3 TRBD2 many TRBV2
TGTGCCAGCAGCTTAGGGGGGGACACCACAGATACGCAGTATTTT CASSLGGDTTDTQYF TRBJ2-3 - once TRBV7-2
TGCGCCAGCAGCTGGCTAGGGGAAGGAACCTACGAGCAGTACTTC CASSWLGEGTYEQYF TRBJ2-7 - - TRBV5-1
TGCGCCAGCAGCCAAGATCGGCGCGGGAGGGGCTACGAGCAGTACTTC CASSQDRRGRGYEQYF TRBJ2-7 TRBD2 - TRBV4-1
TGTGCCAGCAGCGTACCTGCCGGAGCTGAGCAGTTCTTC CASSVPAGAEQFF TRBJ2-1 - - TRBV9
TGTGCCAGCAGACGGGAAGTGGGGGGCTACACCTTC CASRREVGGYTF TRBJ1-2 - - TRBV6-5
TGTGCCAGCAGTCGACAGGATCGTAATGGCTACACCTTC CASSRQDRNGYTF TRBJ1-2 - - TRBV2
TGTGCCAGCAGTTACTCAGGACTGAATTCACCCCTCCACTTT CASSYSGLNSPLHF TRBJ1-6 - - TRBV6-6
TGTGCCAGCAGCTTAGGAGCTAGCGGGGAGACCCAGTACTTC CASSLGASGETQYF TRBJ2-5 TRBD2 - TRBV7-2
TGTGCCAGCAGTCCCGTAGGACAGGGGGCGGGTCAGCCCCAGCATTTT CASSPVGQGAGQPQHF TRBJ1-5 TRBD1 - TRBV7-9
TGTGCCAGTGGACGGGGGGATACGCAGTATTTT CASGRGDTQYF TRBJ2-3 - once TRBV19
TGTGCCAGTAGTATGGGGGACAACTATCAGCCCCAGCATTTT CASSMGDNYQPQHF TRBJ1-5 - few TRBV19
TGTGCCAGCAGCGTAGCTACCGGAGGGGTATTGGACGAGCAGTACTTC CASSVATGGVLDEQYF TRBJ2-7 - - TRBV9
TGTGCCAGCAGCATTACCGGGACAGGGGTCGAGACCCAGTACTTC CASSITGTGVETQYF TRBJ2-5 TRBD1 - TRBV5-5
TGCGCCAGCAGCTTGGAGTGGTACCAAGAGACCCAGTACTTC CASSLEWYQETQYF TRBJ2-5 - - TRBV5-1
TGCAGCGTCATCTCTAGCGGGAGTATCTACGAGCAGTACTTC CSVISSGSIYEQYF TRBJ2-7 TRBD2 - TRBV29-1
TGTGCCGCCGGGGGCCGGGAGGGGGAGCTGTTTTTT CAAGGREGELFF TRBJ2-2 - - TRBV10-3
TGTGCCAGCAGGGGCGGGGCTGAGGATACGCAGTATTTT CASRGGAEDTQYF TRBJ2-3 - - TRBV7-3
TGTGCCACCAGCAGACCCATTGCAACTAATGAAAAACTGTTTTTT CATSRPIATNEKLFF TRBJ1-4 - - TRBV15
TGTGCCAGCAGCTGGGGACTAGTCCGCGAGCAGTACTTC CASSWGLVREQYF TRBJ2-7 TRBD2 - TRBV11-2
TGTGCCAGCTCACCACCCTCCAGGGGCGCGCGAGGGGCCAACGTCCTGACTTTC CASSPPSRGARGANVLTF TRBJ2-6 - - TRBV18
TGTGCCAGCAGCTTAGATAGGGTCGCAGATACGCAGTATTTT CASSLDRVADTQYF TRBJ2-3 - - TRBV11-2
TGTGCCAGCAGCCCAACTAGCGGGAGACGCAATGAGCAGTTCTTC CASSPTSGRRNEQFF TRBJ2-1 TRBD2 once TRBV11-1
TGTGCCAGTAGTACCTACAAAACCTCCGGCAGGGACTCGGGGGGCTACACCTTC CASSTYKTSGRDSGGYTF TRBJ1-2 - - TRBV19
TGTGCCAGCAGATACCCGGGACAGAGAAATCAGCCCCAGCATTTT CASRYPGQRNQPQHF TRBJ1-5 TRBD1 once TRBV28
TGTGCCAGCAGTTATCGGGGAGGACGTAGCAATCAGCCCCAGCATTTT CASSYRGGRSNQPQHF TRBJ1-5 - - TRBV6-6
TGCGCCAGCAGCCGGCGCCCCTTCGGGACAGGGGTACTAGTATCCTACAATGAGCAGTTCTTC CASSRRPFGTGVLVSYNEQFF TRBJ2-1 TRBD1 - TRBV4-3
TGTGCCAGCAGGCTATCGCGGGAGGACCACAATGAGCAGTTCTTC CASRLSREDHNEQFF TRBJ2-1 TRBD2 once TRBV27
TGTGCCATCGGCCCCCCCGAGGGAGCTGAGACCCAGTACTTC CAIGPPEGAETQYF TRBJ2-5 - - TRBV10-3
TGTGCCAGCAGCTTAGTTACCGGAAACTATGGCTACACCTTC CASSLVTGNYGYTF TRBJ1-2 - - TRBV11-2
TGCGCCAGCAGCAAAAACGCCCGCGGGGGGGTATACGAGCAGTACTTC CASSKNARGGVYEQYF TRBJ2-7 TRBD2 - TRBV4-1
TGTGCCAGCAGCGGACCGGGCGGGGGCTACAATGAGCAGTTCTTC CASSGPGGGYNEQFF TRBJ2-1 TRBD2 once TRBV9
TGTGCCAGCAGTTTATCGGTGACAGGAAGACCCAACGAGCAGTACTTC CASSLSVTGRPNEQYF TRBJ2-7 - - TRBV27
TGTGCCAGCAGAGCCCTGACAGCTAACTATGGCTACACCTTC CASRALTANYGYTF TRBJ1-2 - - TRBV2
TGCAGTGCCAGGGACGAAAAACTGTTTTTT CSARDEKLFF TRBJ1-4 - - TRBV20-1
TGTGCCAGCAGCTACACCCGGGCGTATGGTGAGCAGTTCTTC CASSYTRAYGEQFF TRBJ2-1 - - TRBV7-8
TGTGCCAGCAGCCCGGAGGTTAACTATGGCTACACCTTC CASSPEVNYGYTF TRBJ1-2 - - TRBV7-2